The following is a T cell receptor beta chain sequence with its context. Antigen specificity is unknown. PCR used 60 Vbeta primers and 13 Jbeta primers. Using immunoSEQ multiplex PCR, the repertoire was profiled, and TCRdb retains in-frame clones only, with some absent. The sample consists of some 200,000 clones, around 74% of them appearing once. The data are from a study of cytomegalovirus exposure and HLA in healthy donors. About the study: Early release data held about 85 million unique TCRs from HLA-typed donors.

Study-wide results and caveats: In a later analysis, TCR beta V- and J-gene trimming showed a link to a missense DCLRE1C variant.

The V gene lost 0 bases and the J gene lost 1 base, with 5 bases spanning the gap. The CDR3 is 14 residues long. Per the germline V gene, CDR1 is SGDLS and CDR2 is YYNGEE. V gene TRBV9 combines with J gene TRBJ1-3; D uncertain. Sequenced input: PBMCs. The sequence derives from a female donor in good health and CMV-seronegative. CDR3 in DNA: TGTGCCAGCAGCGTAGAGACTTCTGGAAACACCATATATTTT. Protein sequence: CASSVETSGNTIYF.